The 20 T cell receptor beta chains in this list originate from one sample, sequenced in a study of T cells in Graves' hyperthyroidism and ophthalmopathy. TCR beta CDR3 regions were amplified from RNA transcripts. Using the HTBI primer set, a first-round RT-PCR was run on the TCR CDR3. TCRdb re-derived calls from the multiplex PCR reads in MiXCR, one entry per CDR3 protein. This table holds about 400,000 distinct CDR3 sequences, 15% found once. The specimen was blood. Source of these receptors: a woman in her twenties or thirties with Graves' hyperthyroidism.

J is TRBJ2-1 and V is TRBV7-9; D call uncertain. Germline V gene data show CDR1 as SEHNR and CDR2 as FQNEAQ (reference sequence). This CDR3 is built from 16 residues. Trimming left V 5 bases short and J 0 bases short, with 14 bases between. CDR3 bases: TGTGCCAGCAGCCCAAGGGTTGAGAGCTCCTACAATGAGCAGTTCTTC. Translating gives CASSPRVESSYNEQFF.

This clonotype was seen a few times. The V and J genes are TRBV4-1 and TRBJ2-1; D may be TRBD1 (5 bases). The germline V and J ends were trimmed by 1 base and 0 bases, with 13 bases remaining between them. Germline CDR1 is MGHRA and CDR2 is YSYEKL. The CDR3 consists of 17 residues. CDR3 in DNA: TGCGCCAGCAGCCAAGTATTAGGCAGGGCCTCCTACAATGAGCAGTTCTTC. As protein: CASSQVLGRASYNEQFF.

The chain employs TRBV18 and TRBJ1-1; D is ambiguous. CDR3 size: 15 residues. In germline, CDR1 is KGHSH, CDR2 LQKENI. Between the trimmed V and J ends, which lost 2 bases and 0 bases, there was a span of 10 bases. The CDR3, as DNA: TGTGCCAGCTCACCAATCTCGGATATGAACACTGAAGCTTTCTTT. Amino acids: CASSPISDMNTEAFF.

This clonotype was observed a handful of times. A read error may explain this, as a much larger clone is one base away. This chain joins TRBV20-1 and TRBJ2-7; unclear D gene. V was clipped by 5 bases and J by 2 bases, with 16 bases between them. The CDR3 is 14 residues long. Per the germline V gene, CDR1 is DFQATT and CDR2 is SNEGSKA (reference sequence). CDR3 residues: CSAGPGGRTYEQYF. CDR3 in DNA: TGCAGTGCTGGCCCCGGCGGACGAACCTACGAGCAGTACTTC.

This clonotype has ten or more counts. The chain recombines TRBV5-1 with TRBJ2-2; possible D gene TRBD1, 5 bases. V shed 1 base and J shed 7 bases, with 14 bases lying between them. The length of the CDR3 is 15 residues. Germline V lookup: CDR1 SGHRS, CDR2 YFSETQ. The CDR3 region is CASSLPGNIGGELFF. CDR3 bases: TGCGCCAGCAGCTTGCCAGGGAACATTGGCGGGGAGCTGTTTTTT.

Many counts were recorded for this clonotype. This sequence joins TRBV9 and TRBJ2-2; 7 nucleotides line up with TRBD2. Germline V gene data show CDR1 as SGDLS and CDR2 as YYNGEE. The CDR3 loop spans 13 amino acids. V shed 7 bases and J 6 bases; nucleotides not matched to a gene: 6. CDR3 sequence: CASGGVRPGELFF. The CDR3 nucleotides read TGTGCCAGCGGGGGGGTAAGGCCCGGGGAGCTGTTTTTT.

The chain carries TRBV29-1 and TRBJ1-5; 7 positions match TRBD1. The CDR3 length is 13 residues. Germline loops: CDR1 SQVTM, CDR2 ANQGSEA. Trimming at V came to 7 bases and at J to 6 bases, leaving 9 bases not matched to a gene. Here the CDR3 DNA reads TGCAGCGCTTCCAGGGGGGGCAGTCAGCCCCAGCATTTT. It is translated as CSASRGGSQPQHF.

The chain links TRBV20-1 to TRBJ2-7, with D perhaps TRBD2 (5 bases). The V and J ends lost 1 base and 4 bases respectively, with 14 bases between them. CDR3 length: 14 amino acids. Germline values: CDR1 DFQATT, CDR2 SNEGSKA (reference sequence). CDR3 protein: CSARAPAVRYEQYF. CDR3 nucleotides: TGCAGTGCTAGAGCCCCAGCGGTCCGGTACGAGCAGTACTTC.

There are a few counts of this clonotype. A junction boundary mismatches the germline segment, possibly from a read error. This rearrangement joins TRBV24-1 to TRBJ2-2; 8 bases are shared with TRBD1. Germline V gene data show CDR1 as KGHDR and CDR2 as SFDVKD. CDR3 length equals 15 residues. In DNA, the CDR3 is TGTGCCACCAGAGGACAGGGCGGGAACTCCGGGGAGCTGTTTTTT. Its translation: CATRGQGGNSGELFF.

This clonotype was seen at least ten times. The chain has TRBV5-6 and TRBJ2-3, with 8 bases lining up with TRBD1. J lost 0 bases, V lost 1 base, and 10 bases had no gene match. Germline CDR1 reads SGHDT; CDR2 reads YYEEEE. The CDR3 consists of 18 residues. CDR3 in amino acids: CASSLILAGGPSTDTQYF. CDR3 nucleotides: TGTGCCAGCAGCTTGATCCTCGCAGGGGGCCCGAGCACAGATACGCAGTATTTT. The full variable domain, completed using reference TRBV5-6 and TRBJ2-3, is DAGVTQSPTHLIKTRGQQVTLRCSPKSGHDTVSWYQQALGQGPQFIFQYYEEEERQRGNFPDRFSGHQFPNYSSELNVNALLLGDSALYLCASSLILAGGPSTDTQYFGPGTRLTVL.

The chain recombines TRBV5-5 with TRBJ2-2, with D possibly matching TRBD2 (5 bases). From germline, CDR1 is SGHKS and CDR2 YYEKEE (reference sequence). CDR3 size: 15 residues. Trimming took 0 bases from V and 3 from J, leaving 9 bases between them. CDR3 protein: CASSLVVRDTGELFF. The CDR3 bases are TGTGCCAGCAGCTTGGTGGTGAGGGACACCGGGGAGCTGTTTTTT.

V and J are TRBV2 and TRBJ2-2, with 8 bases matching TRBD2. V lost 5 bases to trimming and J lost 6 bases; unmatched junction nucleotides: 5. Germline V gives CDR1 SNHLY, CDR2 FYNNEI. This CDR3 region has 14 residues. The CDR3 nucleotides are TGTGCCAGCAGTCAGGCGCGGGAGGCCGGGGAGCTGTTTTTT. As protein: CASSQAREAGELFF.

The genes are TRBV4-2 and TRBJ2-1, with 9 bases identical to TRBD1. CDR1 LGHNA and CDR2 YNFKEQ come from the germline V gene. The V segment lost 5 bases and the J segment 4 bases; nucleotides outside the gene matches: 9. The CDR3 runs 16 residues. The CDR3 here is CASSKTAGTGYNEQFF. CDR3 bases: TGTGCCAGCAGCAAGACGGCCGGGACAGGGTACAATGAGCAGTTCTTC.

J is TRBJ2-2 and V is TRBV5-1; D possibly matches TRBD1 or TRBD2 (5 bases each). The CDR3 runs to 15 residues. Trimming removed 0 bases from V and 4 bases from J, with 10 bases in between. CDR1 is SGHRS and CDR2 is YFSETQ in the germline V gene. CDR3 sequence (DNA): TGCGCCAGCAGCTTGGAGACGGGGCGCACCGGGGAGCTGTTTTTT. Translation gives CASSLETGRTGELFF.

The sample holds many counts of this clonotype. The V and J genes are TRBV12-3 or TRBV12-4 and TRBJ1-1; D might be TRBD1 (5 bases). V was trimmed by 1 base and J by 1 base, leaving 7 bases between them. The CDR3 is made up of 14 amino acids. DNA for the CDR3: TGTGCCAGCAGTTTAGGGGGGGGGAACACTGAAGCTTTCTTT. Translation: CASSLGGGNTEAFF.

On this clonotype itself: The junction departs from the called germline gene at one end, perhaps through a read error. The rearrangement joins TRBV25-1 to TRBJ2-3; D is perhaps TRBD2 (5 bases). The length of the CDR3 is 11 residues. Per germline, CDR1 MGHDK and CDR2 SYGVNS. The CDR3 DNA reads as TGTGCCAGCAGTGTAGCGAATACGCGGTATTTT. Translated, it gives CASSVANTRYF.

This clonotype was recorded many times. V and J are TRBV20-1 and TRBJ1-5, with D perhaps TRBD1 (5 bases). The CDR3 has 16 amino acids. Germline V gives CDR1 DFQATT, CDR2 SNEGSKA (reference sequence). Between the trimmed V and J ends, which lost 0 bases and 4 bases, there was a span of 16 bases. For the CDR3, the DNA is TGCAGTGCTAGAGATCGCGGGGGGAAGGTTAATCAGCCCCAGCATTTT. Translation: CSARDRGGKVNQPQHF.

This rearrangement joins TRBV5-5 to TRBJ2-1, with 7 bases aligning to TRBD1. The CDR3 extends over 16 amino acids. The germline V gene encodes CDR1 SGHKS and CDR2 YYEKEE (reference sequence). J was trimmed by 0 bases and V by 2 bases; bases with no gene match: 5. The CDR3 here is CASSFNWDSSYNEQFF. In nucleotides, the CDR3 is TGTGCCAGCAGCTTTAACTGGGACAGCTCCTACAATGAGCAGTTCTTC.

This clonotype was counted many times. The rearrangement links TRBV29-1 to TRBJ2-3; TRBD2 agrees at 13 bases. Germline CDR1 SQVTM, CDR2 ANQGSEA. The V segment lost 4 bases and the J segment 3 bases; nucleotides outside the gene matches: 4. This CDR3 is 15 amino acids long. The DNA for the CDR3 is TGCAGCGTTGCGGGACTAGCGGGACCTACAGATACGCAGTATTTT. This gives the protein CSVAGLAGPTDTQYF.

In its sample, this clonotype was seen many times. The rearrangement uses TRBV7-2 and TRBJ2-3; TRBD2 matches 8 bases. The V gene's germline CDR1 is SGHTA and CDR2 FQGNSA. The CDR3 covers 16 residues. V trimming: 1 base; J trimming: 5 bases; junction bases outside the gene matches: 8. The CDR3 sequence is CASSLVGGGIGDTQYF. DNA for the CDR3: TGTGCCAGCAGCTTAGTTGGCGGGGGGATCGGAGATACGCAGTATTTT.